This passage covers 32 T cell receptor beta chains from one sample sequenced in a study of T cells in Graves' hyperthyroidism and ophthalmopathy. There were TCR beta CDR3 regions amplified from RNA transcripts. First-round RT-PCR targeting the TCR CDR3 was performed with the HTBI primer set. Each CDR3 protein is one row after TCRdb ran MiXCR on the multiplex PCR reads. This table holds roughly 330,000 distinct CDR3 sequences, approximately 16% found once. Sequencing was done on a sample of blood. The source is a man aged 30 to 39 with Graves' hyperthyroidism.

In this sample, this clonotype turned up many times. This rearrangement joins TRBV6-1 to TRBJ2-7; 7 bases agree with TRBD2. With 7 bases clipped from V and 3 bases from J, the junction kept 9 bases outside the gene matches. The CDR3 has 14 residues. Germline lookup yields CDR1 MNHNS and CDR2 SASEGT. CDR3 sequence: CASNPSGTHYEQYF. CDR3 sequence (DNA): TGTGCCAGCAACCCGAGCGGGACCCACTACGAGCAGTACTTC.

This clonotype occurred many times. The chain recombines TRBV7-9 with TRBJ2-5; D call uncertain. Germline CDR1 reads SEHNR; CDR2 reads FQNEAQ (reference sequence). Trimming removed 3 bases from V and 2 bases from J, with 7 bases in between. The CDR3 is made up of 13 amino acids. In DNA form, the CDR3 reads TGTGCCAGCAGCTTCCTCCCTCAAGAGACCCAGTACTTC. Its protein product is CASSFLPQETQYF.

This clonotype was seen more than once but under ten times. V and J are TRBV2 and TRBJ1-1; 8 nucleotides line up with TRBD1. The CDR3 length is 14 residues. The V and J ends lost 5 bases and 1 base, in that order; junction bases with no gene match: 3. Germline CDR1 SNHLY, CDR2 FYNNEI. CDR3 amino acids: CASSWTGTNTEAFF. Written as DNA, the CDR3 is TGTGCCAGCAGTTGGACAGGGACGAACACTGAAGCTTTCTTT.

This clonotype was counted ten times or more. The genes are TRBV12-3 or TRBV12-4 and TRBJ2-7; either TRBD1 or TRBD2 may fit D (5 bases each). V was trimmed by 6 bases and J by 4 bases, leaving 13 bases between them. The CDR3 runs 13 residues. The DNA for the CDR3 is TGTGCCAGCAGCTACGGGACGGAGTACGAGCAGTACTTC. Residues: CASSYGTEYEQYF.

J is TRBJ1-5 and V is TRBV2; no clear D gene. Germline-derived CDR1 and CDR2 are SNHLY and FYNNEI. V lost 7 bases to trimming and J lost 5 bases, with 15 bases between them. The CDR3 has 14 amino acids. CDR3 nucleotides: TGTGCCAGCACCGAGGCGGGAAGGGATCAGCCCCAGCATTTT. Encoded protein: CASTEAGRDQPQHF.

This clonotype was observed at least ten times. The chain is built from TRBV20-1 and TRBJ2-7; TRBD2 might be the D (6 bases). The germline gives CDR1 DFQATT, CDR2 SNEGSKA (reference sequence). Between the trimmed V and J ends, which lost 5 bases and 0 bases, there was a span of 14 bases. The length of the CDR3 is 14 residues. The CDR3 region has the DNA TGCAGTGCTGGGAGGTTTCCGAGCTCCTACGAGCAGTACTTC. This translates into CSAGRFPSSYEQYF.

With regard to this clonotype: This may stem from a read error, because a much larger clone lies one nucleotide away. The CDR3 bases are TGTGCCAGCACCCCGGGACGGGGGGGCGACGAGCAGTACTTC. It encodes CASTPGRGGDEQYF. The chain recombines TRBV3-1 with TRBJ2-7; 8 bases match TRBD2. The CDR3 is 14 amino acids. The junction had 10 bases not matched to a gene; V was cut back by 7 bases and J by 5 bases. Germline CDR1 LGHDT, CDR2 YNNKEL (reference sequence).

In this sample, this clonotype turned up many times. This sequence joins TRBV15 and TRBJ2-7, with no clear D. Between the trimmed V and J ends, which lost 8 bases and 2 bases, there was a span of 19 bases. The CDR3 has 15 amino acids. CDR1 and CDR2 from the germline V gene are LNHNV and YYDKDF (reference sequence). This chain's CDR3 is CATAEPTEITYEQYF. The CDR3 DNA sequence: TGTGCCACCGCCGAACCGACGGAGATAACCTACGAGCAGTACTTC.

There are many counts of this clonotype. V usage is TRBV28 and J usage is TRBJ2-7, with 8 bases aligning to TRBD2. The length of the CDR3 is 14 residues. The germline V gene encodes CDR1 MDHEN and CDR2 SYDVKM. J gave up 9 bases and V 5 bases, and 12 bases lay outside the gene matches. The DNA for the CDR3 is TGTGCCAGCAGTCACCCCCAGCGGGAGAAGGGGCAGTACTTC. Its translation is CASSHPQREKGQYF.

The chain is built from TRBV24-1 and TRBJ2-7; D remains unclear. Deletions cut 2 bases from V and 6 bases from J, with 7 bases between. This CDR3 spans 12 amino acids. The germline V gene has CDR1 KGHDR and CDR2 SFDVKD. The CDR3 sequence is CATSDSPGEQYF. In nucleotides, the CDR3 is TGTGCCACCAGTGATTCTCCCGGCGAGCAGTACTTC.

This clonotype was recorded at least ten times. The CDR3 reads CASSLGGTPRSRTGELFF. The DNA for the CDR3 is TGTGCCAGCAGCTTAGGCGGGACACCCAGATCGCGAACCGGGGAGCTGTTTTTT. This chain links TRBV11-2 with TRBJ2-2; D is tentatively TRBD1 or TRBD2 (6 bases each). This CDR3 region has 18 residues. The germline V gene has CDR1 SGHAT and CDR2 FQNNGV. Deletions cut 1 base from V and 5 bases from J, with 20 bases between.

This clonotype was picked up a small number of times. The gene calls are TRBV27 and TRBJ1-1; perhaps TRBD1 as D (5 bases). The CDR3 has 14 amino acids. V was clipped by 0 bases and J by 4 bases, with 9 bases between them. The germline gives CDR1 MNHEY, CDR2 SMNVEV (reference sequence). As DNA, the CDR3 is TGTGCCAGCAGTTTATCCTCGGGGGGCACTGAAGCTTTCTTT. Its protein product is CASSLSSGGTEAFF.

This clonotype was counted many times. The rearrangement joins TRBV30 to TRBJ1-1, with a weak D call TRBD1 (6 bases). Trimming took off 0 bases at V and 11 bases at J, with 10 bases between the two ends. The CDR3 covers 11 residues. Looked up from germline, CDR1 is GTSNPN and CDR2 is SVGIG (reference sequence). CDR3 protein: CAWSVGGGAFF. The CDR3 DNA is TGTGCCTGGAGTGTAGGAGGGGGGGCTTTCTTT.

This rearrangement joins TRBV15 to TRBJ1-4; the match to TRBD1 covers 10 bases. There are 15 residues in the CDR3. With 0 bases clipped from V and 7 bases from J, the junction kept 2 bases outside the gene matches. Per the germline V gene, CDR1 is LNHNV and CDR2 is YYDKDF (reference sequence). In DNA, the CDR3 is TGTGCCACCAGCAGAGATAGGACAGGGGGTGAAAAACTGTTTTTT. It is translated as CATSRDRTGGEKLFF.

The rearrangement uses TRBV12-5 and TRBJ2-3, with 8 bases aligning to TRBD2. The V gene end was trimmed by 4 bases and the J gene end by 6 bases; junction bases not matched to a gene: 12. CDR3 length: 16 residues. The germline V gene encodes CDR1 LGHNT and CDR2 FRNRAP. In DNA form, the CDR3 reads TGTGCTAGTGGTTCGGGACCAGCGGGAGTTGAGGATACGCAGTATTTT. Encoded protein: CASGSGPAGVEDTQYF.

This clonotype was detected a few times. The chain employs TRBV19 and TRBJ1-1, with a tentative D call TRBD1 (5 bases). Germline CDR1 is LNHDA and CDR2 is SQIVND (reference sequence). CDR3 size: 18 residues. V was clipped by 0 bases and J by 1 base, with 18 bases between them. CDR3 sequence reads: CASSIDLPPTDQNTEAFF. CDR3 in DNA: TGTGCCAGTAGTATAGATCTCCCTCCGACAGATCAGAACACTGAAGCTTTCTTT.

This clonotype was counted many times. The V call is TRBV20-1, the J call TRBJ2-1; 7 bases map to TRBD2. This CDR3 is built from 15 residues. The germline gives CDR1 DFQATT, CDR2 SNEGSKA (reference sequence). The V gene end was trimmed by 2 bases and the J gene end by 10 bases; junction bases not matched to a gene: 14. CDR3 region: CSARPLPSGTQEQFF. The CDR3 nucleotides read TGCAGTGCTAGACCACTACCGAGCGGGACTCAGGAGCAGTTCTTC.

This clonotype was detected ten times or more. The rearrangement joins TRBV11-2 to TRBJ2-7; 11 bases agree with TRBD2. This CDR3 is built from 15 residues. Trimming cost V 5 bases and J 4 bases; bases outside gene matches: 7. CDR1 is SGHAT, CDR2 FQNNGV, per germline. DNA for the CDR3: TGTGCCAGCAGCGTACTAGCGGGAGAGAGGTACGAGCAGTACTTC. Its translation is CASSVLAGERYEQYF.

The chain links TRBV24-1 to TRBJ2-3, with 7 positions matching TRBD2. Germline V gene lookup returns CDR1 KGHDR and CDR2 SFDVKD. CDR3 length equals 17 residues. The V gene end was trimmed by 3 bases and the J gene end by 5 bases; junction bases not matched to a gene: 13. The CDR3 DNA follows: TGTGCCACCAGTGATCCCCGACTAGCCGGTCGTGGAGATACGCAGTATTTT. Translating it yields CATSDPRLAGRGDTQYF.

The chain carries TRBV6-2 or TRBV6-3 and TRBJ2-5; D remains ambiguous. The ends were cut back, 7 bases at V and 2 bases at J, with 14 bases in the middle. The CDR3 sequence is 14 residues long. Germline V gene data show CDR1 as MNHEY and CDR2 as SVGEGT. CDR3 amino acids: CASTARALQETQYF. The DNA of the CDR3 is TGTGCCAGCACCGCAAGGGCTCTTCAAGAGACCCAGTACTTC.

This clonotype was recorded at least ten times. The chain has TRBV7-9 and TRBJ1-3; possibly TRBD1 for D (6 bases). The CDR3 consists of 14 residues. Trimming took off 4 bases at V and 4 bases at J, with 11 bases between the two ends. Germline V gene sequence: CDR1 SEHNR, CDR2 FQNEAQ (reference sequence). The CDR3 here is CASSSTGFGNTIYF. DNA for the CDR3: TGTGCCAGCAGCTCCACAGGGTTCGGAAACACCATATATTTT.

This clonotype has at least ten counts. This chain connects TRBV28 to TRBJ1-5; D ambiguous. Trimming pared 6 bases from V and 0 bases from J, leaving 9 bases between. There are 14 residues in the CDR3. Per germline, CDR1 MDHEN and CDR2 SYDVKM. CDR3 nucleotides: TGTGCCAGCAGACGACCGAGTAGCAATCAGCCCCAGCATTTT. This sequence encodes CASRRPSSNQPQHF.

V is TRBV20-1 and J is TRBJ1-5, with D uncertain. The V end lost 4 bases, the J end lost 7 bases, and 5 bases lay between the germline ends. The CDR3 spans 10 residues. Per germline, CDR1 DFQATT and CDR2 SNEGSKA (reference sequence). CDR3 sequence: CSANPQPQHF. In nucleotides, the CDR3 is TGCAGTGCTAATCCCCAGCCCCAGCATTTT.

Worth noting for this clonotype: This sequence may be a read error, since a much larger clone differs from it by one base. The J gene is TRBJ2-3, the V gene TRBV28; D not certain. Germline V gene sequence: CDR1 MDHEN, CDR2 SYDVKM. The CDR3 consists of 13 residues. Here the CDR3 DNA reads TGTGCCAGCAGGGGCAGCTCTGCAGATACGCGGTATTTT. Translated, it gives CASRGSSADTRYF.

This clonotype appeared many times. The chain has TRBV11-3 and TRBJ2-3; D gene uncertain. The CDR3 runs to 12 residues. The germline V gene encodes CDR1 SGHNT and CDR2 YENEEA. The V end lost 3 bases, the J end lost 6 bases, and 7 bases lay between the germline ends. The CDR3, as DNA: TGTGCCAGCAGCTTTGATTCGGATACGCAGTATTTT. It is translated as CASSFDSDTQYF.

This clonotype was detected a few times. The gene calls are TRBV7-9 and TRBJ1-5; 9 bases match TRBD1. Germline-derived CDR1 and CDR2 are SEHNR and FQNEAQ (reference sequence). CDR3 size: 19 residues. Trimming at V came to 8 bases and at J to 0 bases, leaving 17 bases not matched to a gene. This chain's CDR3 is CASGRSPGQGGHSNQPQHF. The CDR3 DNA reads TGTGCCAGCGGTCGATCGCCGGGACAGGGAGGCCATAGCAATCAGCCCCAGCATTTT.

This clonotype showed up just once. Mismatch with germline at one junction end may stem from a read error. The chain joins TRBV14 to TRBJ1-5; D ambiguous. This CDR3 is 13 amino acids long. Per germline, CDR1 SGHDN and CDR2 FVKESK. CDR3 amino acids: CVSSQDAIQPQHF. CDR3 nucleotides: TGTGTCAGCAGCCAAGATGCCATTCAGCCCCAGCATTTT.

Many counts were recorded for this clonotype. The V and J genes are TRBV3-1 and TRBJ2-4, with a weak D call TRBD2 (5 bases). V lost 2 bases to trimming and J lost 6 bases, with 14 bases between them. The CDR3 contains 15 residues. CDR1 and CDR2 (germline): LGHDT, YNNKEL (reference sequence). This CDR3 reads CASSQRGPGTNIQYF. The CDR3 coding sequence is TGTGCCAGCAGCCAAAGAGGCCCGGGAACAAACATTCAGTACTTC.

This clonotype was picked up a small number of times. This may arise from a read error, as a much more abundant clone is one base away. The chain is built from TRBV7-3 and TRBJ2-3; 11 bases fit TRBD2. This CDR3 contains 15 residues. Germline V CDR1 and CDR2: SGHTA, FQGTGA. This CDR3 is CAGSWGLAASDTQYF. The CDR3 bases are TGTGCCGGCAGCTGGGGACTAGCGGCGTCAGATACGCAGTATTTT.

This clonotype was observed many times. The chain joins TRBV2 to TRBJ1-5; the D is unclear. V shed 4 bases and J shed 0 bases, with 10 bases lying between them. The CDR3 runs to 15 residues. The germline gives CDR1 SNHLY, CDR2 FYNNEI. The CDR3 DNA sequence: TGTGCCAGCAGTGCGGGTGCTCATAGCAATCAGCCCCAGCATTTT. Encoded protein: CASSAGAHSNQPQHF.

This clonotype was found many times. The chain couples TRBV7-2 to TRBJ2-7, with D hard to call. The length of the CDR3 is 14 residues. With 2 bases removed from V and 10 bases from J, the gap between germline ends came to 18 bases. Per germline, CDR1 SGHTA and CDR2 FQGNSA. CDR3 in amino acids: CASSLTRSLSRQYF. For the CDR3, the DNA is TGTGCCAGCAGCTTAACGCGGAGTCTCTCCCGACAGTACTTC.

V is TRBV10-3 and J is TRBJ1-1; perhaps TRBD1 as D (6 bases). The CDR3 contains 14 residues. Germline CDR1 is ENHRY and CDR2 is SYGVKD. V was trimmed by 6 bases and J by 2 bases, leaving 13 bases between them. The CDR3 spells CAIRGARGNTEAFF. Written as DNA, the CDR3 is TGTGCCATCAGGGGGGCGAGGGGAAACACTGAAGCTTTCTTT.